Included here is one TCR beta chain sequence, with context. Its antigen is still unknown. Within one base of it there is no much larger clone, and no base qualities were kept. The data were obtained in a study of CD8 T cells in Susac syndrome (dated by TCRdb to about 2019). Regarding the study in general: Repertoire sequencing was used to test whether CD8+ T cell activation and differentiation in Susac syndrome was antigen driven. The study compared CD8+ T cell repertoire clonality among eleven to twelve healthy donors, around 14 Susac syndrome patients and roughly 15 multiple sclerosis patients.

Peripheral blood CD8+ and CD4+ T cells from healthy donors, Susac syndrome patients and multiple sclerosis patients were profiled by high-throughput TCR beta sequencing. Multiple sclerosis controls were treatment-naive patients with stable or active relapsing-remitting disease fulfilling revised McDonald criteria. Bulk CD8+ and CD4+ T cells were purified magnetically by negative isolation, whereas CD8+ TEMRA cells were enriched by FACS. Blood was collected in EDTA tubes and processed within 24 hours, with PBMCs isolated through density gradient centrifugation. PBMCs destined for TCR sequencing were cryopreserved in liquid nitrogen and later thawed in a 37 °C water bath. A purity of at least 90% was achieved for sorted or isolated CD4+, CD8+ and CD8+ TEMRA cells. RNA was extracted using the RNeasy kit, and roughly 0.45 to 1 microgram was reverse transcribed with random hexamers. The immunoSEQ multiplex PCR assay, covering 54 Vbeta and 13 Jbeta segments, was used to amplify TCR beta CDR3 regions. PCR amplification bias was corrected by using a synthetic template baseline for primer optimization and computational correction. The authors' pipeline ran thus. Reads were annotated to V, D and J genes according to IMGT and were analyzed with immunoSEQ Analyzer, with only productive sequences retained. Clonality was calculated as one minus the Shannon entropy normalized by log2 of the number of productive unique sequences. For each patient and control, public and private clones were evaluated among the 100 most prevalent clones. A clone was defined as Susac-specific if it was absent from the healthy and MS cohorts, from over a thousand published viral clones and from other ImmuneACCESS disease sequences. TCRdb's own reprocessing of the public reads used fastp at Q25 and MiXCR and kept productive beta chains. Here each entry gathers all rows of one CDR3 protein and keeps the most common genes and DNA. The V and J calls and clone size are TCRdb's, not the authors'. The sample yields approximately 280,000 distinct CDR3 sequences; about 88% were counted once. The top ten clones comprise approximately 0.11% of the sample.

The investigation overall reported the following: The study acknowledged that relatively few individuals were included in the TCR sequencing and HLA analysis.

The sequencing input was CD8+ T cells from PBMCs. The TCR originated in a human donor with multiple sclerosis.

The bases are TGTGCCTGGAGTGACCTGGGCCCTGGTCGACCCCTCCACTTT. This is translated as CAWSDLGPGRPLHF. The V gene is TRBV30 and the J gene is TRBJ1-6; the D gene is not confidently resolved. The germline V gene (reference sequence) yields GTSNPN for CDR1 and SVGIG for CDR2. Reading from cysteine to phenylalanine, the CDR3 counts 14 amino acids. Only the CDR3 DNA is retained, 42 bases long and in frame from the first base. V was cut back by 1 base and J by 12 bases, leaving a gap of 16 bases between them.